One and the same sample provided the 11 T cell receptor beta chains below, sequenced in a study of vaccination and CD4 T cells after COVID-19. The assay that was used to sequence DNA from cultured CD4+ T cells was the Oncomine TCR Beta short-read assay. Via MiXCR, TCRdb re-called the PCR reads, giving one row per CDR3 protein. The sample records under 25,000 distinct CDR3 sequences, 47% being singletons. No antigen is known for these receptors. Regarding treatment: roughly 10-day PBMC culture with coronavirus spike peptide pools or control peptides (ViraFEST assay). The sequenced sample consisted of cultured CD4+ T cells from blood. The receptors were gathered from a human donor with COVID-19.

The chain uses TRBV6-1 and TRBJ1-2; D is unclear. V lost 5 bases and J 0 bases, leaving 4 bases between the germline ends. Germline values: CDR1 MNHNS, CDR2 SASEGT. CDR3 size: 12 residues. The CDR3 DNA reads as TGTGCCAGCAGTCCAGCTAACTATGGCTACACCTTC. It translates to CASSPANYGYTF.

Details on this clonotype: The junction does not match germline at one end; this may be a read error. This chain links TRBV7-7 with TRBJ2-2, with D perhaps TRBD1 (5 bases). This CDR3 has 16 amino acids. Germline lookup yields CDR1 SSHAT and CDR2 FNYEAQ (reference sequence). CDR3 nucleotide sequence: TGTGCTAGCAGCTTAGCCGGTCAGGGTCGCACCGGGGAGCTGTTTTTT. It codes for CASSLAGQGRTGELFF.

This clonotype turned up a few times. This chain links TRBV11-1 with TRBJ2-5; 7 bases align to TRBD2. From germline, CDR1 is SGHAT and CDR2 FQDESV (reference sequence). The junction had 20 bases not matched to a gene; V was cut back by 8 bases and J by 2 bases. The CDR3 has 18 amino acids. CDR3 sequence reads: CASRSGASGYKLQETQYF. CDR3 bases: TGTGCCAGCCGAAGCGGGGCTAGCGGATATAAGCTACAAGAGACCCAGTACTTC.

This sequence joins TRBV7-2 and TRBJ2-1, with D perhaps given as TRBD1 or TRBD2 (5 bases each). This CDR3 is 15 amino acids long. In germline, CDR1 is SGHTA, CDR2 FQGNSA. With 5 bases removed from V and 8 bases from J, the gap between germline ends came to 19 bases. The CDR3 region has the DNA TGTGCCAGCAGCCCCCAGGGACCCTCCTTGTATGAGCAGTTCTTC. This sequence encodes CASSPQGPSLYEQFF.

The chain combines TRBV5-4 with TRBJ2-2, with D perhaps TRBD1 or TRBD2 (6 bases each). The V and J ends lost 2 bases and 2 bases respectively, with 13 bases between them. From germline, CDR1 is SGHNT and CDR2 YYREEE (reference sequence). This CDR3 contains 16 residues. The CDR3 sequence: CASSFGGGVNTGELFF. The CDR3 DNA is TGTGCCAGCAGCTTTGGAGGGGGTGTCAACACCGGGGAGCTGTTTTTT.

This chain uses TRBV6-2 or TRBV6-3 with TRBJ2-7; 11 nucleotides line up with TRBD2. Germline CDR1 is MNHEY and CDR2 is SVGEGT. The J segment lost 3 bases and the V segment lost 5 bases, leaving 3 bases of the junction unmatched. CDR3 length equals 14 residues. This chain's CDR3 is CASSASGGIYEQYF. The CDR3 nucleotides read TGTGCCAGCAGTGCTAGCGGGGGGATCTACGAGCAGTACTTC.

The chain combines TRBV20-1 with TRBJ2-3; the D gene is possibly TRBD2 (6 bases). The CDR3 covers 16 residues. V shed 0 bases and J shed 0 bases, with 13 bases lying between them. Germline CDR1 reads DFQATT; CDR2 reads SNEGSKA (reference sequence). This CDR3 is CSARDLAALSTDTQYF. As DNA, the CDR3 is TGCAGTGCTAGAGATTTAGCGGCACTTAGCACAGATACGCAGTATTTT.

Note on this clonotype: The germline gene is not matched at one end of the junction; a read error may be the cause. V and J are TRBV6-1 and TRBJ2-3, with 12 bases aligning to TRBD2. The CDR3 has 13 residues. Germline CDR1 and CDR2: MNHNS and SASEGT. CDR3 coding DNA: TGTGCCAGCAGTGAAGCTACTAGCGGGGGGTTAAATTTT. Translated: CASSEATSGGLNF.

V is TRBV20-1 and J is TRBJ1-2; possibly TRBD1 for D (6 bases). The V end lost 4 bases, the J end lost 4 bases, and 10 bases lay between the germline ends. Germline CDR1 DFQATT, CDR2 SNEGSKA (reference sequence). The CDR3 covers 12 residues. The CDR3 protein is CSAITGFYGYTF. The CDR3 nucleotides are TGCAGTGCTATTACAGGGTTCTATGGCTACACCTTC.

This clonotype was recorded a few times. V and J are TRBV2 and TRBJ1-1, with TRBD1 as a possible D gene (5 bases). CDR1 and CDR2 from the germline V gene are SNHLY and FYNNEI. This CDR3 contains 16 residues. Trimming pared 7 bases from V and 4 bases from J, leaving 22 bases between. The CDR3: CASTPWAGGRGTEAFF. The CDR3 nucleotides read TGTGCCAGCACCCCGTGGGCAGGAGGAAGGGGCACTGAAGCTTTCTTT. The whole variable domain, remainder taken from reference TRBV2 and TRBJ1-1, is EPEVTQTPSHQVTQMGQEVILRCVPISNHLYFYWYRQILGQKVEFLVSFYNNEISEKSEIFDDQFSVERPDGSNFTLKIRSTKLEDSAMYFCASTPWAGGRGTEAFFGQGTRLTVV.

In the case of this clonotype: One end of the junction varies from germline; a read error may be responsible. The chain's CDR3 is CANSLGRDTLYGYTF. CDR3 nucleotide sequence: TGTGCCAACAGCTTAGGACGGGACACGCTCTATGGCTACACCTTC. This rearrangement joins TRBV7-2 to TRBJ1-2, with D maybe TRBD1 (6 bases). The CDR3 extends over 15 amino acids. Germline loops: CDR1 SGHTA, CDR2 FQGNSA.